Reported below is one T cell receptor (beta chain). Its antigen remains unidentified. The germline V and J ends were trimmed by 4 bases and 1 base, with 10 bases remaining between them. Germline CDR1 is MNHEY and CDR2 is SVGAGI. This CDR3 contains 14 residues. This specimen comes from a study of blood T cells in healthy people across ages. PCR was performed a second time for 7 to 11 cycles using a sample-barcoded 5' primer and a J-beta primer mix. MiXCR was run by TCRdb on the 5' RACE reads, yielding one entry per CDR3 protein. The sample consists of roughly 730,000 distinct CDR3 sequences, roughly 56% of them appearing once. Broader study findings: Expanded clonotype changes were possibly confounded by unknown donor CMV status.

At least 6 micrograms of total RNA were extracted per sample. The V and J genes are TRBV6-5 and TRBJ1-2, with unresolved D. The material sequenced was blood. The sequence was obtained from a middle-aged man in good health. This CDR3 is CASSSLSYNYGYTF. In DNA form, the CDR3 reads TGTGCCAGCAGTTCCCTCTCTTATAACTATGGCTACACCTTC.